The table lists the clone carrying this T cell receptor (beta chain) with a few counts. Its antigen is unidentified. The CDR3 runs 16 residues. Germline-derived CDR1 and CDR2 are SNHLY and FYNNEI. V dropped 9 bases and J dropped 0 bases, with 21 bases sitting between them. Treatment meaning: therapeutic diphenylcyclopropenone sensitization with weekly scalp DPC. Library preparation tagged each individual cDNA molecule with a unique molecular identifier. Each CDR3 protein is one row after TCRdb ran MiXCR on the reads. The sample has 2,000 to 3,000 distinct CDR3 sequences; 40% to 50% are singletons. These data originate in a study of human T cells and chemical hapten exposure. Study-level background: Small pooled library volume differences chiefly drove per-sample TCR yield variation.

Study conclusions and caveats: Patch test score tracked positively with PT1 expanded TCR counts.

The V gene is TRBV2, the J gene TRBJ2-7, with D perhaps TRBD1 (5 bases). This TCR was recovered from an adult with alopecia areata. Some clones in this sample may be carry-over from other donors' samples. This table probably holds off-target reads from a library built for another chain. The sequencing here drew on whole blood, taken before DPC sensitization or 2, 6, or about 24 weeks after (not recorded which). In nucleotides, the CDR3 is TGTGCCAGGGGCGGATCTTTACAGGAAATCTCCTACGAGCAGTACTTC. Residues: CARGGSLQEISYEQYF.